The rows below give T cell receptor beta chains drawn from one sample of a study of shared T cell receptors in the human thymus. The data were produced by immunoSEQ multiplex PCR, yet TCRdb's version contains in-frame clones alone and is incomplete. The sample has hundreds of thousands of clones, over 75% seen once; the top ten hold roughly 0.0086%. This sample also belongs to another study, concerning human thymus T cells.

Input material: thymocytes. Source of these receptors: a boy in the first two years of life with a congenital heart defect. The CDR3 runs from the conserved cysteine through the conserved F or W. Fields, in order: clone size, D gene, J gene, V gene, CDR3 DNA, CDR3 protein. The D gene is left open where the match is weak. The listing skips clone size in some rows; elsewhere it reads once, few, many or a size class.

- - TRBJ2-3 TRBV27 TGTGCCAGCAGTCGGGACTCTTCAGATACGCAGTATTTT CASSRDSSDTQYF
- TRBD1 TRBJ2-3 TRBV7-9 TGTGCCAGCAGCTGCCGACAGGGTGCTAGCACAGATACGCAGTATTTT CASSCRQGASTDTQYF
- - TRBJ2-7 TRBV7-9 TGTGCCAGCAGCCGATCCACAGGATACGAGCAGTACTTC CASSRSTGYEQYF
- - TRBJ1-1 TRBV13 TGTGCCATCAAGGACAGAGGTAACACTGAAGCTTTCTTT CAIKDRGNTEAFF
- TRBD1 TRBJ1-2 TRBV4-2 TGTGCCAGCAGCCAGGGCATCAATGACAGGGGAATCGGTGGCTACACCTTC CASSQGINDRGIGGYTF
once TRBD2 TRBJ2-7 TRBV11-2 TGTGCCAGCAGCTTAACCGGGACTAGCGGGGGGCCATACGAGCAGTACTTC CASSLTGTSGGPYEQYF
- - TRBJ2-7 TRBV4-2 TGTGCCAGCAGCCAGGCAATCGGCGGCTACGAGCAGTACTTC CASSQAIGGYEQYF
- - TRBJ1-1 TRBV4-3 TGCGCCAGCAGCAAGGGGGTCCCCACTGAAGCTTTCTTT CASSKGVPTEAFF
- TRBD2 TRBJ2-7 TRBV28 TGTGCCAGCAGTTTAGGCCCCCCGGGAGGTAAAGCCTACGAGCAGTACTTC CASSLGPPGGKAYEQYF
- - TRBJ2-1 TRBV7-9 TGTGCCAGCAGCTTAGATCGGGCTAGCGTCCGCGATGAGCAGTTCTTC CASSLDRASVRDEQFF
- - TRBJ1-1 TRBV4-2 TGTGCCAGCAGCCGACTGGGAGGCTCAACCTCGAGGAGGACTGAAGCTTTCTTT CASSRLGGSTSRRTEAFF
- - TRBJ1-2 TRBV6-1 TGTGCCAGCAGTGCGGGAATGGTTGGCTACACCTTC CASSAGMVGYTF
- - TRBJ1-2 TRBV29-1 TGCAGCGTCCACCCGGGAGGGCCAACTAACTATGGCTACACCTTC CSVHPGGPTNYGYTF
once - TRBJ1-2 TRBV12-5 TGTGCTAGTGATGGGGCGTTTGGGCGTGGAGCTAACTATGGCTACACCTTC CASDGAFGRGANYGYTF
- - TRBJ2-1 TRBV5-1 TGCGCCAGCAGCTTGCAGTCAGTCAACAATGAGCAGTTCTTC CASSLQSVNNEQFF
- - TRBJ2-1 TRBV5-1 TGCGCCAGCAGCTACCCCCCCCGGGAAAGCTCCTACAATGAGCAGTTCTTC CASSYPPRESSYNEQFF
few TRBD1 TRBJ1-4 TRBV4-1 TGCGCCAGCAGCCAGGACAGGGGGCGAGGCAACTCGGAAAAACTGTTTTTT CASSQDRGRGNSEKLFF
- - TRBJ1-1 TRBV27 TGTGCCAGCAGTTTACTGCCCAGCGGCACTGAAGCTTTCTTT CASSLLPSGTEAFF
- - TRBJ2-7 TRBV9 TGTGCCAGCACTGGGCCAGGGCATTTGAACGAGCAGTACTTC CASTGPGHLNEQYF
- TRBD1 TRBJ1-2 TRBV5-1 TGCGCCAGCAGCTTGGGCCCGGACAGGGCTGGCTACACCTTC CASSLGPDRAGYTF
- - TRBJ2-1 TRBV30 TGTGCCTGGAGTGTACGACGCAGGGGCGGTGAGCAGTTCTTC CAWSVRRRGGEQFF
few TRBD2 TRBJ2-7 TRBV5-1 TGCGCCAGCAGCCGCGGGGGGACGGGATCCTACGAGCAGTACTTC CASSRGGTGSYEQYF
once TRBD1 TRBJ1-1 TRBV14 TGTGCCAGCAGCCACGCCACAGGGGGAAGAACTGAAGCTTTCTTT CASSHATGGRTEAFF
- - TRBJ2-7 TRBV23-1 TGCGCCAGCACCCTAGACGGGACAAAGGCCACCTACGAGCAGTACTTC CASTLDGTKATYEQYF
- - TRBJ2-4 TRBV6-6 TGTGCCAGCAGTTATAACGAGGAGGCCAAAAACATTCAGTACTTC CASSYNEEAKNIQYF
- - TRBJ2-7 TRBV30 TGTGCCTGGAGTGTAGAGGGACATTCCTACGAGCAGTACTTC CAWSVEGHSYEQYF
- - TRBJ2-1 TRBV5-1 TGCGCCAGCAGACCCGGGGAAGACTACAGCAATGAGCAGTTCTTC CASRPGEDYSNEQFF
- - TRBJ2-7 TRBV28 TGTGCCAGCAGTCTCCTCCCCGAGGGACAACGGCCCTACGAGCAGTACTTC CASSLLPEGQRPYEQYF
- - TRBJ1-1 TRBV20-1 TGCAGTGCTAGCGCGGATGCTGAAGCTTTCTTT CSASADAEAFF
- TRBD1 TRBJ1-1 TRBV7-9 TGTGCCAGCAGCTTTCCCTGGACAGGGATGAACACTGAAGCTTTCTTT CASSFPWTGMNTEAFF
- - TRBJ1-3 TRBV30 TGTGCCTGGAGTGAGGGGAACTCTGGAAACACCATATGTTTT CAWSEGNSGNTICF
- TRBD1 TRBJ2-1 TRBV27 TGTGCCAGCAGAGCCCAGGGACAGGGCTCCTACAATGAGCAGTTCTTC CASRAQGQGSYNEQFF
- - TRBJ2-5 TRBV29-1 TGCAGCGTTGATGGGGGCCCGCCCCAAGAGACCCAGTACTTC CSVDGGPPQETQYF
- TRBD1 TRBJ2-1 TRBV6-1 TGTGCCAGCAGTGAAGCTTACAGGGGTGTAGGGTACAATGAGCAGTTCTTC CASSEAYRGVGYNEQFF
few - TRBJ1-5 TRBV19 TGTGCCAGTAGTATGGGGAGGGGTGGAGATCAGCCCCAGCATTTT CASSMGRGGDQPQHF
- TRBD2 TRBJ2-1 TRBV5-1 TGCGCCAGCAGCTTGAGGCCTAGCGGGGGGATAAACAATGAGCAGTTCTTC CASSLRPSGGINNEQFF
- TRBD2 TRBJ2-3 TRBV28 TGTGCCAAACGGGGGGAGTACTGTGATACGCAGTATTTT CAKRGEYCDTQYF
- TRBD1 TRBJ1-1 TRBV19 TGTGCCAGTAGGGAGACAGGGACAGGGGAGAACACTGAAGCTTTCTTT CASRETGTGENTEAFF
- - TRBJ2-1 TRBV5-1 TGCGCCAGCAGCTCATACAATGAGCAGTTCTTC CASSSYNEQFF
- - TRBJ2-7 TRBV5-5 TGTGCCAGCAGCAGAGGAAACTACGAGCAGTACTTC CASSRGNYEQYF
once TRBD1 TRBJ1-2 TRBV25-1 TGTGCCAGCAGTGAAGAAGGGACAGGGGCGGATGGCTACACCTTC CASSEEGTGADGYTF
- - TRBJ2-5 TRBV6-5 TGTGCCAGCAGTTACGAGGAGACCCAGTACTTC CASSYEETQYF